The 10 T cell receptor beta chains below all came from one sample that was sequenced in a study of radiotherapy plus CTLA-4 blockade in lung cancer. Clones were sequenced by immunoSEQ multiplex PCR, and TCRdb holds only the in-frame ones, with some missing. The sample has 89,000 or so clones, 82% seen once. The sample consisted of peripheral blood, taken from a patient treated with radiotherapy plus ipilimumab. The source is a human donor with non-small cell lung cancer who had a partial response to radiotherapy plus ipilimumab.

V and J are TRBV30 and TRBJ2-5; 8 bases match TRBD2. The CDR3 sequence is 15 residues long. Germline loops: CDR1 GTSNPN, CDR2 SVGIG (reference sequence). Trimming took 2 bases from V and 2 from J; bases not matched to a gene: 7. CDR3 residues: CAWSPGTSRQETQYF. CDR3 DNA: TGTGCCTGGAGTCCCGGGACTAGTAGACAAGAGACCCAGTACTTC.

V is TRBV6-1 and J is TRBJ2-1, with D possibly being TRBD1 (6 bases). From germline, CDR1 is MNHNS and CDR2 SASEGT. Trimming stripped 6 bases from V and 1 base from J, with 13 bases between. CDR3 length: 15 residues. In DNA, the CDR3 is TGTGCCAGCAGAACCGGGACATATTCCTACAATGAGCAGTTCTTC. This gives the protein CASRTGTYSYNEQFF.

The table lists this clone with a count of one. V is TRBV11-2 and J is TRBJ2-1; tentative D call: TRBD2 (5 bases). V dropped 0 bases and J dropped 12 bases, with 21 bases sitting between them. The CDR3 extends over 16 amino acids. Germline V gene lookup returns CDR1 SGHAT and CDR2 FQNNGV. The CDR3 protein is CASSLDQVQEAFLQFF. CDR3 in DNA: TGTGCCAGCAGCTTAGATCAGGTGCAGGAGGCATTTCTGCAGTTCTTC.

DNA for the CDR3: TGTGCCAGCAGTTTAGAGTCACCCCTCCACTTT. The encoded protein is CASSLESPLHF. The J gene is TRBJ1-6, the V gene TRBV28; D unclear. This CDR3 has 11 amino acids. CDR1 is MDHEN, CDR2 SYDVKM, per germline. Deletions cut 2 bases from V and 10 bases from J, with 3 bases between.

This rearrangement joins TRBV19 to TRBJ2-3; 11 positions agree with TRBD2. In germline, CDR1 is LNHDA, CDR2 SQIVND (reference sequence). The CDR3 is 18 amino acids. Trimming took 5 bases from V and 0 from J; bases not matched to a gene: 10. DNA of the CDR3: TGTGCCAGTAGTCTCCCGGGACTAGCGGAAACTAGCACAGATACGCAGTATTTT. This codes for CASSLPGLAETSTDTQYF.

This chain links TRBV7-3 with TRBJ2-5; the D gene is possibly TRBD2 (6 bases). The germline V gene has CDR1 SGHTA and CDR2 FQGTGA. V gave up 2 bases and J gave up 5 bases, with 15 bases separating them. This CDR3 is built from 15 residues. The CDR3 region has the DNA TGTGCCAGCAGCTTAGGGGCGGGGAGCTGGGAGACCCAGTACTTC. Amino acids: CASSLGAGSWETQYF.

This chain connects TRBV7-2 to TRBJ2-5, with TRBD2 identical over 8 bases. Germline V gene sequence: CDR1 SGHTA, CDR2 FQGNSA. The CDR3 spans 16 residues. V was clipped by 4 bases and J by 2 bases; unmatched bases: 9. Here the CDR3 DNA reads TGTGCCAGCAGCTATGGGGCTAGCGGGTTGCAAGAGACCCAGTACTTC. Its protein is CASSYGASGLQETQYF.

The chain has TRBV25-1 and TRBJ1-3, with D unresolved. The ends were cut back, 5 bases at V and 4 bases at J, with 9 bases in the middle. The CDR3 sequence is 13 residues long. CDR1 is MGHDK, CDR2 SYGVNS, per germline. CDR3 nucleotides: TGTGCCAGCAGTCGTAGTAGAGGAAACACCATATATTTT. Protein sequence: CASSRSRGNTIYF. Supplemented by reference TRBV25-1 and TRBJ1-3, the full variable domain reads EADIYQTPRYLVIGTGKKITLECSQTMGHDKMYWYQQDPGMELHLIHYSYGVNSTEKGDLSSESTVSRIRTEHFPLTLESARPSHTSQYLCASSRSRGNTIYFGEGSWLTVV.

J is TRBJ2-7 and V is TRBV30; no definite D call. The CDR3 totals 12 residues. V was cut by 1 base and J by 2 bases, with 6 bases left in between. Germline CDR1 reads GTSNPN; CDR2 reads SVGIG (reference sequence). The CDR3 region is CAWSEAAYEQYF. As DNA, the CDR3 is TGTGCCTGGAGTGAGGCGGCCTACGAGCAGTACTTC. Complete variable domain (other parts from reference TRBV30 and TRBJ2-7): SQTIHQWPATLVQPVGSPLSLECTVEGTSNPNLYWYRQAAGRGLQLLFYSVGIGQISSEVPQNLSASRPQDRQFILSSKKLLLSDSGFYLCAWSEAAYEQYFGPGTRLTVT.

V usage is TRBV5-4 and J usage is TRBJ2-2, with 13 bases that match TRBD2. Germline V gene data show CDR1 as SGHNT and CDR2 as YYREEE (reference sequence). The V gene end was trimmed by 3 bases and the J gene end by 5 bases; junction bases not matched to a gene: 10. There are 18 residues in the CDR3. CDR3 amino acids: CASSSLGLAGVGTGELFF. The CDR3 DNA reads TGTGCCAGCAGCTCCCTCGGACTAGCGGGAGTGGGGACCGGGGAGCTGTTTTTT.